Reported below is one TCR beta chain. This table comes from immunoSEQ multiplex PCR, and its TCRdb copy is limited to in-frame clones, with some not included. The table records roughly 2.6 million clones, approximately 92% of them present only once. The sample comes from a study of shared clonotypes between healthy human individuals. The V and J ends lost 4 bases and 12 bases, in that order; junction bases with no gene match: 13. Germline CDR1 and CDR2: SNHLY and FYNNEI. The CDR3 consists of 15 residues. This TCR was recovered from a man aged 18-30 years in good health. The sequencing input was naive CD4+ T cells sorted from blood. Subset in this sample: CD45RA+ positively selected. The V gene is TRBV2, the J gene TRBJ2-1; 9 bases agree with TRBD1. CDR3 in DNA: TGTGCCAGCAGTGCTTCCGGGACAGGGACCAGGATGCAGTTCTTC. It translates to CASSASGTGTRMQFF.